This is a list of T cell receptor beta chains from one sample in a study of CD8 T cells in ankylosing spondylitis. TCRdb re-called the 5' RACE reads through MiXCR, storing one row per CDR3 protein. Of around 130,000 distinct CDR3 sequences in the sample, approximately 9.7% were seen once. Sequencing was done on a sample of blood, either unsorted or a sorted T cell fraction (not recorded which). The receptor set was obtained from a male donor with ankylosing spondylitis or in good health (not recorded which). Both conserved end residues are part of each CDR3. The D gene is left open where the match is weak. Clone size is not always given. Where it is, it says once, few, many or a class for expanded clones.

J | length | size | D | V | DNA | CDR3
TRBJ2-7 | 14 | - | TRBD2 | TRBV4-3 | TGCGCCAGCAGCCAAGGAGCGGGAGGTGGCGAGCAGTACTTC | CASSQGAGGGEQYF
TRBJ2-7 | 15 | many | TRBD2 | TRBV28 | TGTGCCAGCAGGACCTTTTGGGGGGGGAACTACGAGCAGTACTTC | CASRTFWGGNYEQYF
TRBJ2-3 | 11 | many | - | TRBV7-9 | TGTGCCAGCAGCGCTGTGGATACGCAGTATTTT | CASSAVDTQYF
TRBJ2-7 | 13 | - | TRBD2 | TRBV20-1 | TGCAGTGCTATGACTAGCGGGAGACGCGAGCAGTACTTC | CSAMTSGRREQYF
TRBJ2-1 | 14 | few | - | TRBV19 | TGTGCCAGTAGTATTACCGGGAGCTACAATGAGCAGTTCTTC | CASSITGSYNEQFF
TRBJ2-7 | 17 | many | TRBD2 | TRBV5-5 | TGTGCCAGCAGCCTGAAAATGGTAGCGGGAGGAGTAAGCGAGCAGTACTTC | CASSLKMVAGGVSEQYF
TRBJ1-1 | 11 | many | - | TRBV29-1 | TGCAGCGTTCGGGGTTTTACTGAAGCTTTCTTT | CSVRGFTEAFF
TRBJ2-7 | 13 | many | - | TRBV7-2 | TGTGCCAGCAGCTTACCCCCCAACCACGAGCAGTACTTC | CASSLPPNHEQYF
TRBJ2-7 | 14 | many | TRBD1 | TRBV6-5 | TGTGCCAGCAGTTACTCGGGGGACAGGGGCGAGCAGTACTTC | CASSYSGDRGEQYF
TRBJ2-1 | 13 | many | - | TRBV24-1 | TGTGCCCACCAGTGGAAGACGACGCAGGAGCAGTTCTTC | CAHQWKTTQEQFF
TRBJ2-7 | 14 | - | - | TRBV2 | TGTGCCAGCAGCGTACCGGGTAGCTCCTACGAGCAGTACTTC | CASSVPGSSYEQYF
TRBJ2-3 | 16 | many | TRBD1 | TRBV5-6 | TGTGCCAGCAGCTTGGTGGACAGGGGTCACACAGATACGCAGTATTTT | CASSLVDRGHTDTQYF
TRBJ1-2 | 15 | many | - | TRBV5-1 | TGCGCCAGCAGCCCCATGACAGCGGCTAACTATGGCTACACCTTC | CASSPMTAANYGYTF
TRBJ1-2 | 13 | - | - | TRBV12-3/TRBV12-4 | TGTGCCAGCAGTCCCACAGGGCACTATGGCTACACCTTC | CASSPTGHYGYTF
TRBJ2-7 | 14 | many | - | TRBV20-1 | TGCAGTGCTAGAGATAAAGGGATCTCCTACGAGCAGTACTTC | CSARDKGISYEQYF
TRBJ2-2 | 16 | many | TRBD2 | TRBV5-1 | TGCGCCAGCAGCCATACCGGGACTATGAACACCGGGGAGCTGTTTTTT | CASSHTGTMNTGELFF
TRBJ2-7 | 13 | many | TRBD2 | TRBV10-3 | TGTGCCATCAGCCTAGCGGGTACCTACGAGCAGTACTTC | CAISLAGTYEQYF
TRBJ2-5 | 15 | many | TRBD2 | TRBV28 | TGTGCCAGCAGTTCCCCTAGCGGGGGGAAAGAGACCCAGTACTTC | CASSSPSGGKETQYF
TRBJ2-3 | 16 | few | TRBD1 | TRBV4-1 | TGCGCCAGCAGCCAAGATTCCGGGACAGGGGCGAGTACGCAGTATTTT | CASSQDSGTGASTQYF
TRBJ1-1 | 14 | few | - | TRBV5-5 | TGTGCCAGCAGCTTGCACCAGGTGAACACTGAAGCTTTCTTT | CASSLHQVNTEAFF
TRBJ2-3 | 15 | many | TRBD1 | TRBV7-2 | TGTGCCAGCAACAAAAGAGGACAGGGGAGGGATACGCAGTATTTT | CASNKRGQGRDTQYF
TRBJ2-3 | 12 | few | - | TRBV2 | TGTGCCAGCAGCGGCGGGGCCCATACGCAGTATTTT | CASSGGAHTQYF
TRBJ2-1 | 14 | many | - | TRBV28 | TGTGCCAGCAGACTGGTGCAGCCCTACAATGAGCAGTTCTTC | CASRLVQPYNEQFF
TRBJ1-1 | 14 | many | - | TRBV12-3/TRBV12-4 | TGTGCCAGCAGTTTATTTCACGGGAACACTGAAGCTTTCTTT | CASSLFHGNTEAFF
TRBJ2-7 | 15 | many | TRBD2 | TRBV5-6 | TGTGCCAGCAGCGAACCTAGCGGGAGTCGATACGAGCAGTACTTC | CASSEPSGSRYEQYF
TRBJ2-3 | 18 | many | - | TRBV10-3 | TGTGCCATCAGTGAGAATTTCGGGCGGGGTGCTAGCACAGATACGCAGTATTTT | CAISENFGRGASTDTQYF
TRBJ2-1 | 15 | many | TRBD2 | TRBV9 | TGTGCCAGCAGCGACCGGACTAGCGGGAGCTATGAGCAGTTCTTC | CASSDRTSGSYEQFF
TRBJ2-7 | 14 | few | - | TRBV7-6 | TGTGCCAGCAGCCGAGACGGTGGGCCCTACGAGCAGTACTTC | CASSRDGGPYEQYF
TRBJ2-7 | 17 | few | TRBD2 | TRBV7-2 | TGTGCCAGCAGCTTAGTCGCGGCGGGAGGGGCGGCCTACGAGCAGTACTTC | CASSLVAAGGAAYEQYF
TRBJ1-4 | 14 | many | - | TRBV20-1 | TGCAGTGCTGGTCGGGCGACGACTAATGAAAAACTGTTTTTT | CSAGRATTNEKLFF
TRBJ2-3 | 17 | few | - | TRBV19 | TGTGCCAGTAGTATAGGGCCAACCGTGACTAGCACAGATACGCAGTATTTT | CASSIGPTVTSTDTQYF
TRBJ1-5 | 13 | many | - | TRBV12-3/TRBV12-4 | TGTGCCAGCCGAAGACGGGACAATCAGCCCCAGCATTTT | CASRRRDNQPQHF
TRBJ2-7 | 15 | many | TRBD1 | TRBV12-3/TRBV12-4 | TGTGCCAGCGCCCTATCCGGGACAGGGGGTCTCGAGCAGTACTTC | CASALSGTGGLEQYF
TRBJ1-2 | 12 | once | - | TRBV29-1 | TGCAGCGTTCGCAGGGGAAAGAATGGCTACACCTTC | CSVRRGKNGYTF
TRBJ2-1 | 15 | many | - | TRBV7-7 | TGTGCTAGCAGCTTACTTCCAGGCTCCTACAATGAGCAGTTCTTC | CASSLLPGSYNEQFF
TRBJ2-2 | 17 | few | TRBD1 | TRBV3-1 | TGTGCCAGCAGCCAACAGTGGCAGGGGGCGGTCACCGGGGAGCTGTTTTTT | CASSQQWQGAVTGELFF
TRBJ1-5 | 15 | many | TRBD1 | TRBV20-1 | TGCAGTGCTAGAGGGGGACAGGGGGCGAATCAGCCCCAGCATTTT | CSARGGQGANQPQHF
TRBJ2-2 | 16 | many | - | TRBV5-1 | TGCGCCAGCAGCTTGGCCAACAGGGCGAACACCGGGGAGCTGTTTTTT | CASSLANRANTGELFF
TRBJ2-5 | 17 | - | TRBD2 | TRBV20-1 | TGCAGCGCTAGAGATCCGGCTAGCGGGAGAGTGGGAGAGACCCAGTACTTC | CSARDPASGRVGETQYF
TRBJ2-1 | 15 | many | TRBD1 | TRBV19 | TGTGCCAGTAGTATGGGGGACAGCTCCTACAATGAGCAGTTCTTC | CASSMGDSSYNEQFF
TRBJ2-3 | 15 | few | - | TRBV7-2 | TGTGCCAGCAGCAACGGAGGAACTAGCACAGATACGCAGTATTTT | CASSNGGTSTDTQYF
TRBJ2-1 | 15 | many | TRBD2 | TRBV27 | TGTGCCAGCAGACGCGGACTAGCGGGATTCAATGAGCAGTTCTTC | CASRRGLAGFNEQFF
TRBJ2-1 | 18 | few | TRBD2 | TRBV24-1 | TGTGCCACCAGTGACCGACGCCCGACTAGCGGGAAGAACAATGAGCAGTTCTTC | CATSDRRPTSGKNNEQFF